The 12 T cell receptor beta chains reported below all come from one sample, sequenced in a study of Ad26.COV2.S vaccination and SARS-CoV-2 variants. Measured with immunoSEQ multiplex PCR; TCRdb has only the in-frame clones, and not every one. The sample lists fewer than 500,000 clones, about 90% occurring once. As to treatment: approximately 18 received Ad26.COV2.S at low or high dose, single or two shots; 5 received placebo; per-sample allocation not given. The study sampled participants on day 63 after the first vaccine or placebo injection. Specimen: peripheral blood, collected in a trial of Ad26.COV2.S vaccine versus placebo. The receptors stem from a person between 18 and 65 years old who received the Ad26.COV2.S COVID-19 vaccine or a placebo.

CDR3 sequence reads: CASTGPPGGRAGADTQYF. The CDR3 DNA sequence: TGTGCCAGCACCGGGCCCCCTGGCGGGAGGGCCGGGGCAGATACGCAGTATTTT. The chain is built from TRBV5-4 and TRBJ2-3, with TRBD2 identical over 9 bases. Germline CDR1 and CDR2: SGHNT and YYREEE (reference sequence). V shed 6 bases and J 4 bases; nucleotides not matched to a gene: 18. The CDR3 spans 18 residues.

CDR3 bases: TGTGCCAGCAGTGACAGGCTGAACACTGAAGCTTTCTTT. Its protein product is CASSDRLNTEAFF. The chain has TRBV2 and TRBJ1-1; D call uncertain. The V end lost 3 bases, the J end lost 0 bases, and 5 bases lay between the germline ends. Germline V gene lookup returns CDR1 SNHLY and CDR2 FYNNEI. CDR3 length equals 13 residues.

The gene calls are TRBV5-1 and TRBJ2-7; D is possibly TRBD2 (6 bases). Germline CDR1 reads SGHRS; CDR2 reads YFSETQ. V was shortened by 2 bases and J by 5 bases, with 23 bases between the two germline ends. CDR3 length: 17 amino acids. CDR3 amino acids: CASSFAGTSANRHEQYF. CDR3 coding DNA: TGCGCCAGCAGCTTTGCCGGGACTTCCGCAAACCGGCACGAGCAGTACTTC.

CDR3 region: CASSETRDYEQFF. The CDR3 nucleotides read TGTGCCAGCAGCGAGACTAGGGACTATGAGCAGTTCTTC. The rearrangement joins TRBV13 to TRBJ2-1; D might be TRBD2 (6 bases). Germline CDR1 PRHDT, CDR2 FYEKMQ (reference sequence). CDR3 length: 13 amino acids. With 5 bases removed from V and 8 bases from J, the gap between germline ends came to 13 bases.

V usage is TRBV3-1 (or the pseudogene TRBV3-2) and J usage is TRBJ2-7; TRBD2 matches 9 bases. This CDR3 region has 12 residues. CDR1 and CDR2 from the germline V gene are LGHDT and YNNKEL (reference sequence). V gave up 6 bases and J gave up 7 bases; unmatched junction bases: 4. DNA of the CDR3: TGTGCCAGCAGTGGCGGGAGGGGTGAGCAGTACTTC. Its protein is CASSGGRGEQYF.

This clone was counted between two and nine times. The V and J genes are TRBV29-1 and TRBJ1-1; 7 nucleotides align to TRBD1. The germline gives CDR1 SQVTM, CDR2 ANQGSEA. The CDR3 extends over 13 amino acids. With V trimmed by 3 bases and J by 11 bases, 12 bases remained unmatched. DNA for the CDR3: TGCAGCGTTGACACCGGGACAGCCCAGAGGGCTTTCTTT. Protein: CSVDTGTAQRAFF.

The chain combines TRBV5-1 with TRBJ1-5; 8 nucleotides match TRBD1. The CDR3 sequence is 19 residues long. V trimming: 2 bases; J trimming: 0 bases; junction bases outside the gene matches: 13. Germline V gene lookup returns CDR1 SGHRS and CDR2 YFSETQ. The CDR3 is CASSFDPGQEPYSNQPQHF. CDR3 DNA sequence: TGCGCCAGCAGCTTCGATCCGGGACAGGAGCCTTATAGCAATCAGCCCCAGCATTTT. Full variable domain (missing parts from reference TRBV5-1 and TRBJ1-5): KAGVTQTPRYLIKTRGQQVTLSCSPISGHRSVSWYQQTPGQGLQFLFEYFSETQRNKGNFPGRFSGRQFSNSRSEMNVSTLELGDSALYLCASSFDPGQEPYSNQPQHFGDGTRLSIL.

In DNA form, the CDR3 reads TGTGCCAGCAGTTTAAAGTCCCAGGGGACCGGGGAGCTGTTTTTT. It specifies CASSLKSQGTGELFF. V and J are TRBV28 and TRBJ2-2, with D maybe TRBD1 (6 bases). Trimming removed 2 bases from V and 5 bases from J, with 12 bases in between. Per the germline V gene, CDR1 is MDHEN and CDR2 is SYDVKM. The CDR3 loop spans 15 amino acids.

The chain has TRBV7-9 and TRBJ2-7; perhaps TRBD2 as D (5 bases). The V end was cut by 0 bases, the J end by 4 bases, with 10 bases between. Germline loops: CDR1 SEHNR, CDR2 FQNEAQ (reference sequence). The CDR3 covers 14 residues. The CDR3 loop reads CASSLAGDDYEQYF. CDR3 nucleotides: TGTGCCAGCAGCTTAGCGGGAGACGATTACGAGCAGTACTTC.

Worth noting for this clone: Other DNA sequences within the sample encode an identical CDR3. CDR3 sequence reads: CASSRDSQETQYF. CDR3 sequence (DNA): TGTGCCAGCAGCCGGGACAGCCAAGAGACCCAGTACTTC. The genes are TRBV2 and TRBJ2-5, with 7 bases lining up with TRBD1. The CDR3 loop spans 13 amino acids. Germline lookup yields CDR1 SNHLY and CDR2 FYNNEI. The trim removed 6 bases at V and 1 base at J, leaving 2 bases unmatched. The variable domain in full, with the rest retrieved from reference TRBV2 and TRBJ2-5, is EPEVTQTPSHQVTQMGQEVILRCVPISNHLYFYWYRQILGQKVEFLVSFYNNEISEKSEIFDDQFSVERPDGSNFTLKIRSTKLEDSAMYFCASSRDSQETQYFGPGTRLLVL.

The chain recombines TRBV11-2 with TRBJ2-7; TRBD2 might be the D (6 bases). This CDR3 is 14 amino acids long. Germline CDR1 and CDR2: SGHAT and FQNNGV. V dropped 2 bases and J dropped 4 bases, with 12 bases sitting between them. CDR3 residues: CASSLFKGRYEQYF. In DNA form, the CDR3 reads TGTGCCAGCAGCTTATTTAAGGGGAGGTACGAGCAGTACTTC.

CDR3 sequence: CASSFRPENTEAFF. DNA for the CDR3: TGTGCCAGCAGCTTCCGCCCGGAGAACACTGAAGCTTTCTTT. This rearrangement joins TRBV7-2 to TRBJ1-1; D remains unclear. CDR1 is SGHTA and CDR2 is FQGNSA in the germline V gene. Trimming shortened V by 3 bases and J by 1 base, and 9 bases separated the two germline ends. The CDR3 has 14 amino acids.